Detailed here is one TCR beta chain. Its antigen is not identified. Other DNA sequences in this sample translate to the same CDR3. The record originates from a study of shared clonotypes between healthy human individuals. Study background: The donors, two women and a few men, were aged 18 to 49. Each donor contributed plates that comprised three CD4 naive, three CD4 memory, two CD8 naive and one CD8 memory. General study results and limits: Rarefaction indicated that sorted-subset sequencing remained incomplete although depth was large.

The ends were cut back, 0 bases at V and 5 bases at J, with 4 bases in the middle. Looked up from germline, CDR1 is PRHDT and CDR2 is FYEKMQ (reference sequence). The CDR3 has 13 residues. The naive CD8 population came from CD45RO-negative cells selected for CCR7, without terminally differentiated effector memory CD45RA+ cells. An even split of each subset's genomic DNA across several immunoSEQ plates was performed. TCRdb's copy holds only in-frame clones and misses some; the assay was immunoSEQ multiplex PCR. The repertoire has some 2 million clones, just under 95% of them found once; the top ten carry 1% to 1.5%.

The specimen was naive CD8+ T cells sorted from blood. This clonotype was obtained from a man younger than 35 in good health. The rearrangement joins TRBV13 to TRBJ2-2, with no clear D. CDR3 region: CASSLGVTGELFF. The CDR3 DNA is TGTGCCAGCAGCTTAGGGGTTACCGGGGAGCTGTTTTTT.